The rows below give T cell receptor beta chains drawn from one sample of a study of sequential checkpoint blockade in melanoma. Produced via immunoSEQ multiplex PCR; TCRdb's table is partial and in-frame only. The sample has 20,000 or so clones; about two thirds are singletons. Sequencing used CD8+ T cells sorted from blood (inferred from file names), obtained from a patient given nivolumab and ipilimumab in sequence. These receptor sequences come from a human donor with melanoma. Each CDR3 is given with its conserved first and last residue. The D gene is left open where the match is weak. Rows may omit the clone size; those that give it use once, few, many or a size class.

J gene	V gene	D gene	clone size	CDR3 DNA	CDR3 protein
TRBJ2-7	TRBV5-8	.	.	TGTGCCAGCAGCTCCGGGGCCTACGAGCAGTACTTC	CASSSGAYEQYF
TRBJ2-7	TRBV28	TRBD2	.	TGTGCCAGCAGCATTGGACTAGGCAGCTCCTACGAGCAGTACTTC	CASSIGLGSSYEQYF
TRBJ1-1	TRBV7-9	.	.	TGTGCCAGCAGCTTAGAAGAGGGGGGGATAAACACTGAAGCTTTCTTT	CASSLEEGGINTEAFF
TRBJ2-7	TRBV6-1	.	.	TGTGCCAGCAGTGAGATGGCCTCCTACGAGCAGTACTTC	CASSEMASYEQYF
TRBJ1-1	TRBV7-9	TRBD1	few	TGTGCCAGCAGCCGACCCACAGGGGATAGTTTCTTT	CASSRPTGDSFF
TRBJ2-6	TRBV12-5	TRBD1	.	TGTGCTAGTGGTTTCCCCGGGACAGACCATTCTGGGGCCAACGTCCTGACTTTC	CASGFPGTDHSGANVLTF
TRBJ1-4	TRBV19	.	.	TGTGCCAGTAGTATAGATCTGGAGACGAGTAATGAAAAACTGTTTTTT	CASSIDLETSNEKLFF
TRBJ2-7	TRBV4-1	TRBD1	few	TGTGCCAGCAGCCCCGACCCGGGACAGGGGAGAAACGAGCAGTACTTC	CASSPDPGQGRNEQYF
TRBJ2-3	TRBV7-9	TRBD2	.	TGTGCCAGCAGCCCTGAGCGGCGGGGGGATACGCAGTATTTT	CASSPERRGDTQYF
TRBJ1-2	TRBV28	.	.	TGTGCCAGCAGTTTCCTCCCGCGCAACTATGGCTACACCTTC	CASSFLPRNYGYTF
TRBJ1-2	TRBV9	.	.	TGTGCCAGCAGCGTAGAGAGCATTGGGGACTCCTATGGCTACACCTTC	CASSVESIGDSYGYTF
TRBJ1-1	TRBV30	TRBD1	.	TGTGCCTGGACGATTACAGGGGACACTGAAGCTTTCTTT	CAWTITGDTEAFF
TRBJ1-2	TRBV9	.	many	TGTGCCAGCAGCGTAGGGGGGAGCGGGGCCGATGGCTACACCTTC	CASSVGGSGADGYTF
TRBJ1-1	TRBV29-1	.	.	TGCAGCGTGGAGGACACTGAAGCTTTCTTT	CSVEDTEAFF
TRBJ1-5	TRBV7-9	.	.	TGTGCCAGCAGCTCGGAGGTGGATCAGCCCCAGCATTTT	CASSSEVDQPQHF
TRBJ1-1	TRBV9	TRBD1	.	TGTGCCAGCAGCGGCCCAGGACAGGTCATGAACACTGAAGCTTTCTTT	CASSGPGQVMNTEAFF
TRBJ1-2	TRBV7-9	.	.	TGTGCCAGCAGCTTCCAGGATCCCGCATATGGCTACACCTTC	CASSFQDPAYGYTF
TRBJ2-3	TRBV5-6	TRBD2	.	TGTGCCAGCAGCTTTTCGCTAGCGGGCACAGATACGCAGTATTTT	CASSFSLAGTDTQYF
TRBJ2-6	TRBV9	.	.	TGTGCCAGCAGCGTAGGTGCAGAAACCAACGTCCTGACTTTC	CASSVGAETNVLTF
TRBJ2-7	TRBV7-1	TRBD1	few	TGTGCCAGCAGCGTAGGACAGGGAAGCGAGCAGTACTTC	CASSVGQGSEQYF
TRBJ1-5	TRBV19	.	.	TGTGCCAGTAGAACCTCCAGGGGCGACCTCTATAGCAATCAGCCCCAGCATTTT	CASRTSRGDLYSNQPQHF
TRBJ1-1	TRBV4-1	.	.	TGCGCCAGCAGCCAAACAGGAGGGCCCACTGAAGCTTTCTTT	CASSQTGGPTEAFF
TRBJ2-7	TRBV5-1	TRBD2	once	TGCGCCAGCAGCTTTTCTAGCGGGGCGGGTGAGCAGTACTTC	CASSFSSGAGEQYF
TRBJ2-2	TRBV28	TRBD2	.	TGTGCCAGCAGTTCGACTAGCGGGAGGGTAGGCGGGGAGCTGTTTTTT	CASSSTSGRVGGELFF
TRBJ2-7	TRBV4-2	TRBD1	few	TGTGCCAGCAGCCAAGATACGGGGACAGGGGGCTACGAGCAGTACTTC	CASSQDTGTGGYEQYF
TRBJ2-7	TRBV28	.	few	TGTGCCAGCAGTTTTGAGGGACTCGTTCTCTACGAGCAGTACTTC	CASSFEGLVLYEQYF
TRBJ2-7	TRBV5-6	.	.	TGTGCCAGCAGCGTGGACAGACACGAGCAGTACTTC	CASSVDRHEQYF
TRBJ2-7	TRBV11-2	.	.	TGTGCCAGCAGCTTACAGGGGTGGCACGAGCAGTACTTC	CASSLQGWHEQYF
TRBJ2-7	TRBV6-1	TRBD1	.	TGTGCCAGCAGTGAAAGGACAGGTAGGACCTACGAGCAGTACTTC	CASSERTGRTYEQYF
TRBJ1-2	TRBV12-5	TRBD1	.	TGTGCTAGTGGTCCGGACAGGGACGGCTACACCTTC	CASGPDRDGYTF